This note documents a single T cell receptor (beta chain) sequence. What it recognizes is unknown. This sample is drawn from a study of cytomegalovirus exposure and HLA in healthy donors. Overall study results and limits: TCR beta V- and J-gene trimming, according to a later analysis, was linked to a missense DCLRE1C variant. Productive rates of about 87% or about 30% were seen for most TCR beta V segments in an earlier analysis. Looking again later, the authors saw that most CMV-associated TCR beta chains seemed HLA-restricted. In vitro checks showed that three CMV-associated chains really do target CMV antigens.

The PCR was carried out with 60 Vbeta primers and 13 Jbeta primers. TCRdb's copy holds only in-frame clones and misses some; the assay was immunoSEQ multiplex PCR. The sample data list 60,000 or so clones. Germline trimming cut 6 bases from V and 6 bases from J; bases unmatched to any gene: 7. The germline V gene encodes CDR1 LNHDA and CDR2 SQIVND (reference sequence). The CDR3 is made up of 16 amino acids. Sequenced input: PBMCs. This chain links TRBV19 with TRBJ1-6, with 11 bases matching TRBD1. The clonotype originates from a woman aged 18 to 35 in good health and CMV-seronegative. The CDR3 DNA follows: TGTGCCAGTAGACCCCACGGACAGGGGGCTAATTCACCCCTCCACTTT. As protein: CASRPHGQGANSPLHF.